The 13 T cell receptor beta chains listed next were all sequenced from one sample in a study of cytomegalovirus exposure and HLA in healthy donors. The PCR used 60 Vbeta and 13 Jbeta primers. Assay: immunoSEQ multiplex PCR; the TCRdb copy retains only in-frame clones and omits some. The sample yields around 120,000 clones, 81% seen once. The sequencing sample was made of PBMCs. These receptors were collected from a man aged 18 to 30 in good health and CMV-seronegative.

This clone has just a few counts. The chain carries TRBV6-6 and TRBJ2-3; D might be TRBD2 (6 bases). V was trimmed by 3 bases and J by 0 bases, leaving 13 bases between them. Germline V lookup: CDR1 MNHNY, CDR2 SVGAGI (reference sequence). This CDR3 region has 16 residues. CDR3 DNA: TGTGCCAGCAGTTATGGTAGCGGAATAAGCACAGATACGCAGTATTTT. This gives the protein CASSYGSGISTDTQYF.

This clone was counted once. The chain links TRBV6-6 to TRBJ2-1; weak D call: TRBD2 (5 bases). This CDR3 region has 14 residues. V gave up 4 bases and J gave up 6 bases, with 13 bases separating them. Per germline, CDR1 MNHNY and CDR2 SVGAGI (reference sequence). In DNA form, the CDR3 reads TGTGCCAGCAGTTCCCCGGGGTCCCTCAATGAGCAGTTCTTC. Translated: CASSSPGSLNEQFF.

This clone was observed a single time. A read error is likely, as this CDR3 ends without the conserved phenylalanine or tryptophan. Because the CDR3's place on the DNA is in doubt, the DNA is left out and the CDR3 is given as listed by TCRdb. The rearrangement joins TRBV6-1 to TRBJ1-1; TRBD1 is taken as the D call from the table, unchecked against the DNA. The CDR3 is 8 amino acids long, termini counted. Germline V gene data show CDR1 as MNHNS and CDR2 as SASEGT. The chain's CDR3 is CASSEEGI.

The rearrangement links TRBV7-2 to TRBJ2-3; the D gene is possibly TRBD1 (6 bases). V was clipped by 5 bases and J by 3 bases, with 18 bases between them. CDR1 is SGHTA, CDR2 FQGNSA, per germline. The CDR3 consists of 16 residues. CDR3 sequence (DNA): TGTGCCAGCAGCCTCGGACAGACTCCCCTTACAGATACGCAGTATTTT. The encoded protein is CASSLGQTPLTDTQYF.

The rearrangement links TRBV9 to TRBJ1-4; TRBD1 agrees at 7 bases. The CDR3 is made up of 15 amino acids. Germline V gene data show CDR1 as SGDLS and CDR2 as YYNGEE. V shed 4 bases, J shed 3 bases, and the junction held 6 bases outside the gene matches. The CDR3 is CASSPKDRSNEKLFF. CDR3 in DNA: TGTGCCAGCAGCCCGAAGGACAGGTCTAATGAAAAACTGTTTTTT.

V usage is TRBV7-2 and J usage is TRBJ2-7; no firm D call. The CDR3 runs 14 residues. The V end was cut by 4 bases, the J end by 8 bases, with 18 bases between. Germline V gene data show CDR1 as SGHTA and CDR2 as FQGNSA. The CDR3 protein is CASSSTYASWQQYF. CDR3 DNA sequence: TGTGCCAGCAGCTCGACATACGCAAGCTGGCAGCAGTACTTC.

This chain joins TRBV7-2 and TRBJ2-2; possible D gene TRBD1, 5 bases. Germline V lookup: CDR1 SGHTA, CDR2 FQGNSA. The CDR3 contains 15 residues. V was clipped by 0 bases and J by 5 bases, with 10 bases between them. The CDR3 spells CASSLALPGTGELFF. DNA for the CDR3: TGTGCCAGCAGCTTAGCACTCCCAGGGACCGGGGAGCTGTTTTTT.

This clone was recorded a few times. This sequence joins TRBV29-1 and TRBJ1-1; no reliable D call. Germline lookup yields CDR1 SQVTM and CDR2 ANQGSEA. Trimming shortened V by 4 bases and J by 5 bases, and 5 bases separated the two germline ends. This CDR3 is built from 10 residues. Here the CDR3 DNA reads TGCAGCGTTGTTCTGACTGAAGCTTTCTTT. Translation gives CSVVLTEAFF.

The chain recombines TRBV27 with TRBJ2-1; 11 nucleotides line up with TRBD2. The germline gives CDR1 MNHEY, CDR2 SMNVEV (reference sequence). CDR3 length: 14 amino acids. Trimming at V came to 2 bases and at J to 10 bases, leaving 4 bases not matched to a gene. Written as DNA, the CDR3 is TGTGCCAGCAGTTTAACGCGGACTAGCGGGGAGCAGTTCTTC. The encoded protein is CASSLTRTSGEQFF.

Only a few counts were recorded for this clone. The chain recombines TRBV21-1 with TRBJ1-3; the D segment call TRBD1 is taken from the table without a DNA check. TRBV21-1 is classified as a pseudogene. The CDR3 length is 15 residues. In nucleotides, the CDR3 is TGTGCCAGCAGCAATTTTGACAGGGATGGAAACACCATATATTTT. It codes for CASSNFDRDGNTIYF.

V and J are TRBV6-6 and TRBJ2-7; TRBD1 matches at 10 bases. The V and J ends lost 7 bases and 6 bases, in that order; junction bases with no gene match: 9. Germline-derived CDR1 and CDR2 are MNHNY and SVGAGI (reference sequence). This CDR3 comprises 14 residues. CDR3: CASNDRDRGSEQYF. The CDR3, as DNA: TGTGCCAGCAACGACCGGGACAGGGGTTCCGAGCAGTACTTC.

This chain joins TRBV19 and TRBJ1-1; a weak D match, TRBD1 (6 bases). The germline V and J ends were trimmed by 3 bases and 5 bases, with 16 bases remaining between them. Germline lookup yields CDR1 LNHDA and CDR2 SQIVND (reference sequence). This CDR3 has 15 residues. The CDR3 region has the DNA TGTGCCAGTAGTATTAATCCCCAGGGGAGAACTGAAGCTTTCTTT. It encodes CASSINPQGRTEAFF. Filled out from reference TRBV19 and TRBJ1-1, the complete variable domain reads DGGITQSPKYLFRKEGQNVTLSCEQNLNHDAMYWYRQDPGQGLRLIYYSQIVNDFQKGDIAEGYSVSREKKESFPLTVTSAQKNPTAFYLCASSINPQGRTEAFFGQGTRLTVV.

The chain recombines TRBV5-4 with TRBJ1-4; possibly TRBD1 for D (5 bases). The CDR3 extends over 14 amino acids. From germline, CDR1 is SGHNT and CDR2 YYREEE (reference sequence). V gave up 4 bases and J gave up 5 bases, with 12 bases separating them. CDR3 residues: CASSPKGRNEKLFF. Here the CDR3 DNA reads TGTGCCAGCAGCCCGAAGGGGAGGAATGAAAAACTGTTTTTT.